Below, 22 T cell receptor beta chains from the same sample are listed, as sequenced in a study of human thymus T cells. Resections from corrective heart surgery provided thymus tissue. Produced via immunoSEQ multiplex PCR; TCRdb's table is partial and in-frame only. Of roughly 86,000 clones listed, roughly 97% are singletons. Sequencing used thymus tissue. All receptors come from a boy under two years old with a congenital heart defect but otherwise immunologically healthy.

J is TRBJ2-1 and V is TRBV7-2; D gene unclear. Germline assignment: CDR1 SGHTA and CDR2 FQGNSA. V lost 4 bases and J lost 0, with 13 bases in between. The CDR3 totals 16 residues. The CDR3 sequence: CASSSYSRSSYNEQFF. CDR3 nucleotide sequence: TGTGCCAGCAGCTCGTATAGCCGGAGCTCCTACAATGAGCAGTTCTTC.

The chain recombines TRBV27 with TRBJ2-2; 9 nucleotides align to TRBD1. This CDR3 has 17 residues. The germline V gene has CDR1 MNHEY and CDR2 SMNVEV (reference sequence). Germline trimming cut 6 bases from V and 3 bases from J; bases unmatched to any gene: 11. CDR3 amino acids: CASSPPDRGADTGELFF. The DNA of the CDR3 is TGTGCCAGCAGCCCTCCCGACAGGGGGGCGGACACCGGGGAGCTGTTTTTT.

V and J are TRBV4-3 and TRBJ1-6; D is undetermined. V lost 1 base to trimming and J lost 5 bases, with 15 bases between them. CDR1 and CDR2 from the germline V gene are LGHNA and YSLEER. The CDR3 runs 17 residues. In nucleotides, the CDR3 is TGCGCCAGCAGCCAAGTGCCGGGCGGGAACCATAATTCACCCCTCCACTTT. It translates to CASSQVPGGNHNSPLHF.

This chain joins TRBV5-1 and TRBJ1-1; the D gene is possibly TRBD1 (5 bases). CDR3 size: 13 residues. V shed 2 bases and J shed 1 base, with 6 bases lying between them. Germline values: CDR1 SGHRS, CDR2 YFSETQ. DNA of the CDR3: TGCGCCAGCAGCTTTCAGGGGAACACTGAAGCTTTCTTT. Translating gives CASSFQGNTEAFF.

The chain joins TRBV2 to TRBJ2-3; 11 bases are a match to TRBD2. Germline loops: CDR1 SNHLY, CDR2 FYNNEI. CDR3 length equals 14 residues. J gave up 6 bases and V 6 bases, and 5 bases lay outside the gene matches. The CDR3 spells CASSFSGRGDTQYF. The CDR3 nucleotides are TGTGCCAGCAGCTTTAGCGGGAGGGGGGATACGCAGTATTTT.

The rearrangement links TRBV19 to TRBJ1-5; tentatively, D is TRBD1 (6 bases). From germline, CDR1 is LNHDA and CDR2 SQIVND (reference sequence). V shed 7 bases and J shed 0 bases, with 19 bases lying between them. The CDR3 consists of 17 residues. The CDR3 loop reads CASTHLGWTDSNQPQHF. The CDR3 bases are TGTGCCAGTACCCATCTGGGATGGACAGATAGCAATCAGCCCCAGCATTTT.

This clone was picked up one time. The V call is TRBV11-2, the J call TRBJ2-7; D perhaps matches TRBD2 (7 bases). The CDR3 spans 20 residues. With 0 bases removed from V and 1 base from J, the gap between germline ends came to 25 bases. Germline V CDR1 and CDR2: SGHAT, FQNNGV. CDR3 region: CASSLEWGSAGAIGSYEQYF. The CDR3 nucleotides are TGTGCCAGCAGCTTAGAATGGGGGTCGGCGGGGGCGATTGGGTCCTACGAGCAGTACTTC.

The V call is TRBV27, the J call TRBJ2-5; 7 nucleotides line up with TRBD1. CDR3 length equals 12 residues. The germline gives CDR1 MNHEY, CDR2 SMNVEV (reference sequence). The J segment lost 0 bases and the V segment lost 9 bases, leaving 1 base of the junction unmatched. CDR3 nucleotides: TGTGCCAGTGGGACAGACCAAGAGACCCAGTACTTC. This codes for CASGTDQETQYF.

This chain links TRBV7-2 with TRBJ2-7; D remains ambiguous. The ends were cut back, 0 bases at V and 0 bases at J, with 12 bases in the middle. This CDR3 contains 16 residues. Germline V CDR1 and CDR2: SGHTA, FQGNSA. Written as DNA, the CDR3 is TGTGCCAGCAGCTTAGCGATAGGACCCGCCTCCTACGAGCAGTACTTC. It codes for CASSLAIGPASYEQYF.

J is TRBJ2-3 and V is TRBV10-3; unclear D gene. Trimming removed 4 bases at V and 3 bases at J, with 14 bases between. This CDR3 is 15 amino acids long. CDR1 ENHRY and CDR2 SYGVKD come from the germline V gene. The CDR3 region is CAISVHRAPTDTQYF. In DNA, the CDR3 is TGTGCCATCAGTGTACACCGGGCCCCGACAGATACGCAGTATTTT.

This clone was found once. V and J are TRBV25-1 and TRBJ2-1; possibly TRBD1 or TRBD2 for D (5 bases each). Between the trimmed V and J ends, which lost 5 bases and 10 bases, there was a span of 15 bases. CDR3 length equals 13 residues. Germline CDR1 MGHDK, CDR2 SYGVNS. The CDR3 nucleotides are TGTGCCAGCAGTCCGAGGGACGAGGGAGAGCAGTTCTTC. Its translation is CASSPRDEGEQFF.

The V call is TRBV6-1, the J call TRBJ2-6, with D possibly TRBD1 on 5 matching bases. Trimming took 6 bases from V and 0 from J, leaving 12 bases between them. Germline V gives CDR1 MNHNS, CDR2 SASEGT. The CDR3 runs to 16 residues. In DNA form, the CDR3 reads TGTGCCAGCAGAGAACAGGTTGACTCTGGGGCCAACGTCCTGACTTTC. Its translation is CASREQVDSGANVLTF.

The chain is built from TRBV28 and TRBJ2-7; maybe TRBD1 (6 bases). The CDR3 runs 14 residues. Trimming removed 8 bases from V and 4 bases from J, with 18 bases in between. The germline CDR1 and CDR2 sequences are MDHEN and SYDVKM. The CDR3 coding sequence is TGTGCCAGCGATACCAACCAAGGGGGTTACGAGCAGTACTTC. The encoded protein is CASDTNQGGYEQYF.

The chain has TRBV27 and TRBJ2-7; 11 bases are shared with TRBD2. The CDR3 loop spans 14 amino acids. CDR1 and CDR2 (germline): MNHEY, SMNVEV (reference sequence). V was clipped by 6 bases and J by 4 bases; unmatched bases: 5. Here the CDR3 reads CASSTGTSGYEQYF. The CDR3 DNA is TGTGCCAGCAGCACCGGGACTAGCGGATACGAGCAGTACTTC.

The V gene is TRBV14, the J gene TRBJ2-7; D possibly corresponds to TRBD2 (6 bases). CDR1 is SGHDN and CDR2 is FVKESK in the germline V gene. The CDR3 loop spans 18 amino acids. The V end was cut by 3 bases, the J end by 0 bases, with 21 bases between. The CDR3 bases are TGTGCCAGCAGCCACCTAAACCCCAATTCGGGACTCTCCTACGAGCAGTACTTC. This sequence encodes CASSHLNPNSGLSYEQYF.

The V call is TRBV5-4, the J call TRBJ2-2, with TRBD2 matching 7 bases. Unmatched junction bases numbered 5, after V lost 4 bases and J lost 2 bases. CDR1 and CDR2 (germline): SGHNT, YYREEE (reference sequence). This CDR3 comprises 15 residues. This CDR3 is CASSIRTRNTGELFF. Written as DNA, the CDR3 is TGTGCCAGCAGCATCCGGACTAGAAACACCGGGGAGCTGTTTTTT.

This clone has a single count. The rearrangement joins TRBV5-1 to TRBJ1-2; unclear D gene. V lost 2 bases to trimming and J lost 8 bases, with 16 bases between them. Germline V lookup: CDR1 SGHRS, CDR2 YFSETQ. The CDR3 spans 14 residues. The CDR3 DNA reads as TGCGCCAGCAGCTTAGGGTCGAGGGAGCGCGGCTACACCTTC. Translation: CASSLGSRERGYTF.

This rearrangement joins TRBV5-6 to TRBJ2-7; D is uncertain. CDR1 and CDR2 (germline): SGHDT, YYEEEE. This CDR3 is 14 amino acids long. V shed 0 bases and J shed 5 bases, with 12 bases lying between them. The CDR3 sequence: CASSLALGIHEQYF. CDR3 DNA sequence: TGTGCCAGCAGCTTGGCCTTGGGGATACACGAGCAGTACTTC. Combining the CDR3 with reference TRBV5-6 and TRBJ2-7 gives the whole variable domain DAGVTQSPTHLIKTRGQQVTLRCSPKSGHDTVSWYQQALGQGPQFIFQYYEEEERQRGNFPDRFSGHQFPNYSSELNVNALLLGDSALYLCASSLALGIHEQYFGPGTRLTVT.

CDR3 bases: TGCGCCAGCAGCCAAGAAGGGGGAGGCGGGCGCACTGAAGCTTTCTTT. Protein: CASSQEGGGGRTEAFF. The rearrangement uses TRBV4-3 and TRBJ1-1, with D maybe TRBD1 (6 bases). V was shortened by 0 bases and J by 4 bases, with 15 bases between the two germline ends. This CDR3 comprises 16 residues. Germline-derived CDR1 and CDR2 are LGHNA and YSLEER.

A remark on this clone: Sequence at one end of the junction differs from germline and may be a read error. This chain connects TRBV7-7 to TRBJ2-5; 9 bases match TRBD2. The CDR3 extends over 19 amino acids. Germline lookup yields CDR1 SSHAT and CDR2 FNYEAQ (reference sequence). CDR3 sequence reads: CASSPRDRKGAGGSETQYF. For the CDR3, the DNA is TGTGCTAGCAGCCCGAGGGACCGTAAGGGGGCGGGGGGGTCGGAGACCCAGTACTTC.

The chain employs TRBV28 and TRBJ2-3, with D unclear. V was pared by 5 bases and J by 1 base, with 13 bases between. Germline CDR1 reads MDHEN; CDR2 reads SYDVKM. The CDR3 length is 15 residues. This CDR3 reads CASSPKVRGTDTQYF. As DNA, the CDR3 is TGTGCCAGCAGTCCCAAAGTTAGGGGCACAGATACGCAGTATTTT.

The rearrangement joins TRBV5-4 to TRBJ2-3, with TRBD2 matching over 10 bases. Unmatched junction bases numbered 11, after V lost 4 bases and J lost 6 bases. Germline V gives CDR1 SGHNT, CDR2 YYREEE (reference sequence). There are 16 residues in the CDR3. CDR3: CASSPLSGRLGDTQYF. The DNA for the CDR3 is TGTGCCAGCAGCCCCCTTAGCGGGAGGCTGGGGGATACGCAGTATTTT.